This entry lists 5 T cell receptor beta chains sequenced from one sample in a study of cytomegalovirus exposure and HLA in healthy donors. Amplification used 60 Vbeta primers and 13 Jbeta primers. Repertoires were generated with immunoSEQ multiplex PCR, while TCRdb's copy carries only in-frame clones and drops some. Of fewer than 200,000 clones listed, roughly 80% are singletons. Sequenced input: PBMCs. The receptors stem from a male donor in good health and CMV-seronegative.

The chain employs TRBV5-4 and TRBJ2-7; TRBD1 matches 12 bases. Germline CDR1 SGHNT, CDR2 YYREEE (reference sequence). The CDR3 has 15 residues. V dropped 4 bases and J dropped 4; count of bases not matched to a gene: 6. The chain's CDR3 is CASSPGTGGAYEQYF. CDR3 nucleotides: TGTGCCAGCAGCCCCGGGACAGGGGGCGCGTACGAGCAGTACTTC.

This chain links TRBV5-1 with TRBJ1-1; maybe TRBD1 (5 bases). This CDR3 spans 18 amino acids. V shed 0 bases and J shed 0 bases, with 18 bases lying between them. The germline gives CDR1 SGHRS, CDR2 YFSETQ. In DNA, the CDR3 is TGCGCCAGCAGCTTGGGGGTGACAGCGCGTGCCCTGAACACTGAAGCTTTCTTT. It is translated as CASSLGVTARALNTEAFF. The variable domain in full, completed from reference TRBV5-1 and TRBJ1-1, reads KAGVTQTPRYLIKTRGQQVTLSCSPISGHRSVSWYQQTPGQGLQFLFEYFSETQRNKGNFPGRFSGRQFSNSRSEMNVSTLELGDSALYLCASSLGVTARALNTEAFFGQGTRLTVV.

The table lists this clone with a count of one. The chain is built from TRBV7-2 and TRBJ2-4; D is ambiguous. Trimming took off 1 base at V and 5 bases at J, with 6 bases between the two ends. Germline CDR1 is SGHTA and CDR2 is FQGNSA. The CDR3 covers 13 residues. CDR3: CASSLGTQNIQYF. DNA for the CDR3: TGTGCCAGCAGCTTAGGCACACAAAACATTCAGTACTTC.

V and J are TRBV19 and TRBJ2-2, with 8 nucleotides matching TRBD2. Looked up from germline, CDR1 is LNHDA and CDR2 is SQIVND (reference sequence). This CDR3 contains 15 residues. V shed 7 bases and J 0 bases; nucleotides not matched to a gene: 4. The CDR3 bases are TGTGCCAGTACAAGCGGGGGCGCGAACACCGGGGAGCTGTTTTTT. Its translation: CASTSGGANTGELFF.

The chain combines TRBV7-9 with TRBJ1-5; tentatively, D is TRBD1 (6 bases). The CDR3 loop spans 14 amino acids. Germline values: CDR1 SEHNR, CDR2 FQNEAQ (reference sequence). V lost 2 bases to trimming and J lost 6 bases, with 11 bases between them. The CDR3 region has the DNA TGTGCCAGCAGCTTAAGCGGGACACCTCAGCCCCAGCATTTT. This translates into CASSLSGTPQPQHF.